The sequence of this T cell receptor beta chain was determined in a study of blood T cell repertoires in COVID-19. Per the authors' pipeline: From reference gene primer amplification, estimates of nucleated cell counts were derived. Clones were sequenced by immunoSEQ multiplex PCR, and TCRdb holds only the in-frame ones, with some missing. V and J calls and clone size follow that table, whereas D and trimming were derived from the DNA. The table has roughly 230,000 clones, 89% seen once; the top ten hold around 3.7%. The V gene's germline CDR1 is MGHRA and CDR2 YSYEKL. V lost 5 bases to trimming and J lost 1 base, with 14 bases between them. The CDR3 length is 15 residues.

The source of this sequence is a woman between 25 and 40 years old with acute COVID-19. This chain uses TRBV4-1 with TRBJ1-1; a possible D gene is TRBD1 (5 bases). The material sequenced was PBMCs or T cells enriched from blood (not recorded which). CDR3 coding DNA: TGCGCCAGCAGCGCGGCCCGGGGGGAGAACACTGAAGCTTTCTTT. Translating it yields CASSAARGENTEAFF.